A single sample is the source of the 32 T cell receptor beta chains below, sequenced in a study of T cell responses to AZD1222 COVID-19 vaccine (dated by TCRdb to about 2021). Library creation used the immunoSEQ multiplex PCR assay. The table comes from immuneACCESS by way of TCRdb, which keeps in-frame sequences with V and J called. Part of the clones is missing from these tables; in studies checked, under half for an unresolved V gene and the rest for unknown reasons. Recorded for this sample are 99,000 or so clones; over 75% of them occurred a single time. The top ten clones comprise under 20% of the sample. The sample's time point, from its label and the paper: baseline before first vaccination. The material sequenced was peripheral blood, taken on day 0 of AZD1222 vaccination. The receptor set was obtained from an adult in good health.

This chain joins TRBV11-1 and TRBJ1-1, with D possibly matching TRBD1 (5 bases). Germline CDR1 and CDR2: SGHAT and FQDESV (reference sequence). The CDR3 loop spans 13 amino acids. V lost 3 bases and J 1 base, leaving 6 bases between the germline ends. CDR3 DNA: TGTGCCAGCAGCTTCCAGGGGAACACTGAAGCTTTCTTT. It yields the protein CASSFQGNTEAFF.

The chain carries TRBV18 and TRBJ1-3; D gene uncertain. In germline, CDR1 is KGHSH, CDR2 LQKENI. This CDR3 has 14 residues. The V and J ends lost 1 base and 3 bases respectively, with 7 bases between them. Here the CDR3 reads CASSPLSGGNTIYF. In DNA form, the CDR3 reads TGTGCCAGCTCACCACTCTCAGGTGGAAACACCATATATTTT.

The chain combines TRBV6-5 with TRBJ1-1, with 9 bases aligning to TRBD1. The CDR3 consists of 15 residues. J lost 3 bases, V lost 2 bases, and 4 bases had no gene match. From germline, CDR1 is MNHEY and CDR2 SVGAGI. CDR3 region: CASSYGTGLYTEAFF. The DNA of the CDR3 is TGTGCCAGCAGTTACGGGACAGGGCTTTACACTGAAGCTTTCTTT.

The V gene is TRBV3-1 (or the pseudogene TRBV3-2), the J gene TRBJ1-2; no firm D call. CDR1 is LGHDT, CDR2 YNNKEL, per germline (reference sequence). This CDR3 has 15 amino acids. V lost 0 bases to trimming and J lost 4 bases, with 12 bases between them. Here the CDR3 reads CASSQDLDGRYGYTF. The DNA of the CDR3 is TGTGCCAGCAGCCAAGATTTAGACGGACGCTATGGCTACACCTTC.

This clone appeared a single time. As DNA, the CDR3 is TGTGCCAGCCTCGCTGGGGCCAACGTCCTGACTTTC. It translates to CASLAGANVLTF. V usage is TRBV7-9 and J usage is TRBJ2-6; D remains unclear. Germline CDR1 is SEHNR and CDR2 is FQNEAQ (reference sequence). The CDR3 runs to 12 residues. V was cut by 8 bases and J by 2 bases, with 4 bases left in between.

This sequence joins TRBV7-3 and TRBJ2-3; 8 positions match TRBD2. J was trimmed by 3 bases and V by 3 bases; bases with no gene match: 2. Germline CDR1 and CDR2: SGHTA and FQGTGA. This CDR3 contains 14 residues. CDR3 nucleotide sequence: TGTGCCAGCAGCTTGGAGCGGGGGACAGATACGCAGTATTTT. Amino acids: CASSLERGTDTQYF.

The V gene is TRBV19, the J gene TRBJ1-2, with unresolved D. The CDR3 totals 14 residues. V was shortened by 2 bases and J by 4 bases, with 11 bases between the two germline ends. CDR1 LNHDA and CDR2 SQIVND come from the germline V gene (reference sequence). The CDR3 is CASSILAGLYGYTF. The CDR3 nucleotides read TGTGCCAGTAGTATACTCGCAGGCCTCTATGGCTACACCTTC.

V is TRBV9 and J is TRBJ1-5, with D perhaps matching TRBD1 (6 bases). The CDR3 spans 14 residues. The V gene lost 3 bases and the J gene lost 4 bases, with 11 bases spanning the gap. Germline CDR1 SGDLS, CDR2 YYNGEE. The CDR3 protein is CASSEGGGNQPQHF. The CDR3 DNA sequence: TGTGCCAGCAGCGAGGGGGGAGGGAATCAGCCCCAGCATTTT.

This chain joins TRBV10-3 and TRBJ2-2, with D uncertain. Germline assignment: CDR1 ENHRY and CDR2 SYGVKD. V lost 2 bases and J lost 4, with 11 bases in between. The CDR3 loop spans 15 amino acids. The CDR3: CAISETDRGTGELFF. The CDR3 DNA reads TGTGCCATCAGTGAGACCGACCGAGGCACCGGGGAGCTGTTTTTT.

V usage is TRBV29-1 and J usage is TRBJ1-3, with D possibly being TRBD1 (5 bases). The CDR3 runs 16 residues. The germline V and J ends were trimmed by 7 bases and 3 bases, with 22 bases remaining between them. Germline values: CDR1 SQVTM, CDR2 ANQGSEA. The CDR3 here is CSARDPARESGNTIYF. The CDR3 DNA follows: TGCAGCGCCCGGGACCCCGCCAGGGAGAGTGGAAACACCATATATTTT.

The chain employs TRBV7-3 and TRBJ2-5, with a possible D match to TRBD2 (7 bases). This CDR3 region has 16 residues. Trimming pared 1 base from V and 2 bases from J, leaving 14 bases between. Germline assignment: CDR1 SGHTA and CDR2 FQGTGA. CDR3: CASSLSGGAGQETQYF. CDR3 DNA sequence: TGTGCCAGCAGCTTAAGCGGGGGCGCAGGGCAAGAGACCCAGTACTTC.

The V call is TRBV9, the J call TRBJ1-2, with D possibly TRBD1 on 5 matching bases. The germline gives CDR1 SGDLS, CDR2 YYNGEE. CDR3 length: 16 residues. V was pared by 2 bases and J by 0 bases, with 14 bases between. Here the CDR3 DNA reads TGTGCCAGCAGCGTGACCCGGGGCACTTCTAACTATGGCTACACCTTC. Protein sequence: CASSVTRGTSNYGYTF.

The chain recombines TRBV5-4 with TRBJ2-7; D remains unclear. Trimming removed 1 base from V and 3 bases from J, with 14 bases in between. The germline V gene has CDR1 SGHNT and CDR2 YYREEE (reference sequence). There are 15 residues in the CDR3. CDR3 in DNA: TGTGCCAGCAGCTTGTGGTCAACAGTGCTCTACGAGCAGTACTTC. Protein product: CASSLWSTVLYEQYF. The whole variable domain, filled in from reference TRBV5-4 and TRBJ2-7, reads ETGVTQSPTHLIKTRGQQVTLRCSSQSGHNTVSWYQQALGQGPQFIFQYYREEENGRGNFPPRFSGLQFPNYSSELNVNALELDDSALYLCASSLWSTVLYEQYFGPGTRLTVT.

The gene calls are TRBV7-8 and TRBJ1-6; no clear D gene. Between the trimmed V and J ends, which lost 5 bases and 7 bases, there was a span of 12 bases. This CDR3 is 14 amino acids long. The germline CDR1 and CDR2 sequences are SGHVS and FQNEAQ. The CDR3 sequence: CASSTRVPNSPLHF. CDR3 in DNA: TGTGCCAGCAGCACCCGGGTTCCAAATTCACCCCTCCACTTT.

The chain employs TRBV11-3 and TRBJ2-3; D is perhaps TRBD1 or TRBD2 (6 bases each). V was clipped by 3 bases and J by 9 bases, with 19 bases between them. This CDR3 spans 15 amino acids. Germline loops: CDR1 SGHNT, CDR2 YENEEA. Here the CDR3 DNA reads TGTGCCAGCAGCTTCGGTGGGGGGCCAGAGTTCACGCAGTATTTT. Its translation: CASSFGGGPEFTQYF.

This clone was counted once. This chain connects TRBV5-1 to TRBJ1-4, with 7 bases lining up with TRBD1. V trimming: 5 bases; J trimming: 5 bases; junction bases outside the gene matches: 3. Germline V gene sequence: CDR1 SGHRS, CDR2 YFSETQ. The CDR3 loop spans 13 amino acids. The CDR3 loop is CASRDRQNEKLFF. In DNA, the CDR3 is TGCGCCAGCAGGGACAGGCAAAATGAAAAACTGTTTTTT.

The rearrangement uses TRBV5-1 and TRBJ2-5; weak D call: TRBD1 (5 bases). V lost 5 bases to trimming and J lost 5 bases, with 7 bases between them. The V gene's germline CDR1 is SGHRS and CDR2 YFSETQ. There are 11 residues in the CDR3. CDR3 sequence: CASSNRETQYF. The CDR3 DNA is TGCGCCAGCAGTAACAGGGAGACCCAGTACTTC.

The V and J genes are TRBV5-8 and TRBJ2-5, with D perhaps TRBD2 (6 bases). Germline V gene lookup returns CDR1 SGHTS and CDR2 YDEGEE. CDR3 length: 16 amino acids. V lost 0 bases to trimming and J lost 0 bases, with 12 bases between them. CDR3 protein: CASSLVSGLNQETQYF. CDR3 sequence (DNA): TGTGCCAGCAGCTTGGTGAGCGGACTAAACCAAGAGACCCAGTACTTC.

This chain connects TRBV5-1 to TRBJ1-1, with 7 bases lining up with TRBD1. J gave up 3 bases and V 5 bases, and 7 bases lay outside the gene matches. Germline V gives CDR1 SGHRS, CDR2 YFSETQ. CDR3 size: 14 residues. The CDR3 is CASSYATGDTEAFF. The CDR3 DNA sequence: TGCGCCAGCAGTTATGCTACAGGGGACACTGAAGCTTTCTTT.

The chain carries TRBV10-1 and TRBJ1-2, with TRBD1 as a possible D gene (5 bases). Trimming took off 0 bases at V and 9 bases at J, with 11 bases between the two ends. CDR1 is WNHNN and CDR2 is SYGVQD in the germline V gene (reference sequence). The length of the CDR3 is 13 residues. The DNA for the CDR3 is TGCGCCAGCAGTGAGTCCGGGACTAAGCGCTACACCTTC. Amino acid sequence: CASSESGTKRYTF.

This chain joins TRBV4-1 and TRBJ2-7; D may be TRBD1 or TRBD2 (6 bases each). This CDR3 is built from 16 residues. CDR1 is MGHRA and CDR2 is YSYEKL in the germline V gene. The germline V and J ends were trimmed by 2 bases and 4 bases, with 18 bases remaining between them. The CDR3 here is CASSQILGRGRYEQYF. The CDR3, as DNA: TGCGCCAGCAGCCAAATCCTAGGTAGGGGGAGGTACGAGCAGTACTTC.

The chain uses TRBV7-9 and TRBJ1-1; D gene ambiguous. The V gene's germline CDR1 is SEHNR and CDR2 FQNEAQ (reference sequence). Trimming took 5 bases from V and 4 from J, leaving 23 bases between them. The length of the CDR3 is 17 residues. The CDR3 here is CASSRLRLGGSGTEAFF. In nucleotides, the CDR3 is TGTGCCAGCAGCCGATTGAGGCTGGGTGGTAGTGGCACTGAAGCTTTCTTT.

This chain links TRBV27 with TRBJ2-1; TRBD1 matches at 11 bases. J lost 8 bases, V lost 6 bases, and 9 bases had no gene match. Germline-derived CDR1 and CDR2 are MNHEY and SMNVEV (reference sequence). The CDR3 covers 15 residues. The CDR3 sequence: CASSHGQGARYEQFF. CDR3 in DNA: TGTGCCAGCAGCCACGGACAGGGGGCGAGGTATGAGCAGTTCTTC.

The CDR3 protein is CASSLGDRTYEQYF. CDR3 nucleotide sequence: TGTGCCAGCAGCTTAGGGGACAGAACCTACGAGCAGTACTTC. V usage is TRBV11-2 and J usage is TRBJ2-7; 7 nucleotides line up with TRBD1. The CDR3 spans 14 residues. Germline V CDR1 and CDR2: SGHAT, FQNNGV. Losses at the gene ends were 1 base for V and 2 bases for J; bases not matched to a gene: 2.

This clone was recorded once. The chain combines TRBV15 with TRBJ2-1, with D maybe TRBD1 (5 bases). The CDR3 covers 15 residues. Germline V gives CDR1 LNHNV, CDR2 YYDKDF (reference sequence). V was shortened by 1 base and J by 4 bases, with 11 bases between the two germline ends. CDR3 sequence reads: CATSRVGDRYNEQFF. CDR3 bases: TGTGCCACCAGCAGAGTTGGCGACAGATACAATGAGCAGTTCTTC.

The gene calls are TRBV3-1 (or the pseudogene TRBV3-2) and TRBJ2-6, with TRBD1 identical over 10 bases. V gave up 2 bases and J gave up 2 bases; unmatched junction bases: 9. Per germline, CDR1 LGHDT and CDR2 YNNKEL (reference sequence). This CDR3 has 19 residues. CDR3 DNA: TGTGCCAGCAGCCAACTTTTGGGACAGGGGCGGACTGGGGCCAACGTCCTGACTTTC. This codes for CASSQLLGQGRTGANVLTF.

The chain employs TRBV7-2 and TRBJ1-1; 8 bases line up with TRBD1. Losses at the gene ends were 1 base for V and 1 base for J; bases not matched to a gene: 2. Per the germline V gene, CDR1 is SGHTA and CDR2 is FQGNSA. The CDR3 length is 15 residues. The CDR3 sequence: CASSLGDRRNTEAFF. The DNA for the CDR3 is TGTGCCAGCAGCTTAGGGGACAGGCGGAACACTGAAGCTTTCTTT.

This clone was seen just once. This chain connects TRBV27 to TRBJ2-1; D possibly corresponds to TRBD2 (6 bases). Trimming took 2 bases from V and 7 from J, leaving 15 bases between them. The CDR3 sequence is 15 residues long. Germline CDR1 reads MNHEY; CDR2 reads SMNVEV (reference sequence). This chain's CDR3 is CASSLLASLGNEQFF. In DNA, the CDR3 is TGTGCCAGCAGTTTACTAGCGTCCTTAGGGAATGAGCAGTTCTTC.

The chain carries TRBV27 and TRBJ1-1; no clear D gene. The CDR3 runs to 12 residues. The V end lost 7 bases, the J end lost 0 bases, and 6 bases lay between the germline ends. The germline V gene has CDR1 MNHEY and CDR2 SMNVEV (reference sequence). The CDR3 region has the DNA TGTGCCAGCAAATTCATGAACACTGAAGCTTTCTTT. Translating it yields CASKFMNTEAFF.

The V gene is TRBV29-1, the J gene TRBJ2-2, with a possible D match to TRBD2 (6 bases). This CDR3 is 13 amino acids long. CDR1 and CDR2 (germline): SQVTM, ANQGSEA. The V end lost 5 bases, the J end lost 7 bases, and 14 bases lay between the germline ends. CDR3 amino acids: CSVRGASHGELFF. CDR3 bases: TGCAGCGTTCGCGGGGCGAGTCACGGGGAGCTGTTTTTT.

The CDR3 sequence is CASSLAGGYEQFF. CDR3 coding DNA: TGTGCCAGCAGTTTAGCAGGGGGGTATGAGCAGTTCTTC. This chain joins TRBV28 and TRBJ2-1; tentatively, D is TRBD1 (7 bases). Between the trimmed V and J ends, which lost 2 bases and 8 bases, there was a span of 10 bases. The CDR3 has 13 amino acids. CDR1 is MDHEN, CDR2 SYDVKM, per germline.

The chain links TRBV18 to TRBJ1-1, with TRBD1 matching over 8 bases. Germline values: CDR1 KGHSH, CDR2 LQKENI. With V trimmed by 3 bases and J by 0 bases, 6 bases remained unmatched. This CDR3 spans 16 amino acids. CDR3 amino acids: CASSPGQGDLNTEAFF. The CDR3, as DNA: TGTGCCAGCTCACCTGGACAGGGTGACTTGAACACTGAAGCTTTCTTT. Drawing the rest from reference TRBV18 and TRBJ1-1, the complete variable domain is NAGVMQNPRHLVRRRGQEARLRCSPMKGHSHVYWYRQLPEEGLKFMVYLQKENIIDESGMPKERFSAEFPKEGPSILRIQQVVRGDSAAYFCASSPGQGDLNTEAFFGQGTRLTVV.